One sample yielded the 27 T cell receptor beta chains listed below, sequenced in a study of OX40 agonist ivuxolimab in advanced cancers. Library creation used the immunoSEQ multiplex PCR assay. TCRdb took over this immuneACCESS table, retaining in-frame rearrangements with V and J assigned. Such tables are incomplete; in checked studies, under half of the missing clones stem from an unresolved V gene, and the remainder is unexplained. This sample has around 20,000 clones in its table, and around 82% of those were observed once. Approximately 3.1% of the sample is taken by the ten largest. Sequenced material: CD4+ or CD8+ T cells sorted from blood, taken in a trial of the OX40 agonist ivuxolimab. The receptors come from an adult with an advanced solid tumor such as melanoma, head and neck, liver or kidney cancer.

V usage is TRBV4-3 and J usage is TRBJ1-3; 9 bases are a match to TRBD1. Unmatched junction bases numbered 7, after V lost 1 base and J lost 6 bases. This CDR3 has 16 residues. Germline-derived CDR1 and CDR2 are LGHNA and YSLEER. CDR3 sequence (DNA): TGCGCCAGCAGCCAAGTTGGCGGGACAGGGTCAAACACCATATATTTT. Encoded protein: CASSQVGGTGSNTIYF.

The chain carries TRBV10-1 and TRBJ2-3; 8 positions match TRBD2. The CDR3 runs to 14 residues. The ends lost 5 bases at V and 4 bases at J; junction bases unmatched: 5. Germline lookup yields CDR1 WNHNN and CDR2 SYGVQD (reference sequence). The CDR3 spells CASSSGGSPDTQYF. Here the CDR3 DNA reads TGCGCCAGCAGTAGCGGGGGATCCCCAGATACGCAGTATTTT.

The genes are TRBV7-2 and TRBJ2-1, with 7 nucleotides matching TRBD2. The germline V gene encodes CDR1 SGHTA and CDR2 FQGNSA. V gave up 5 bases and J gave up 3 bases; unmatched junction bases: 10. The CDR3 totals 16 residues. CDR3 nucleotide sequence: TGTGCCAGCAGCCTTCTGGGGGGGATAGACTACAATGAGCAGTTCTTC. This sequence encodes CASSLLGGIDYNEQFF.

This rearrangement joins TRBV18 to TRBJ2-1, with a weak D call TRBD1 (5 bases). The CDR3 is made up of 16 amino acids. CDR1 KGHSH and CDR2 LQKENI come from the germline V gene. V was shortened by 2 bases and J by 2 bases, with 13 bases between the two germline ends. DNA of the CDR3: TGTGCCAGCTCACCAAAGGTCCAGGGCCCCTACAATGAGCAGTTCTTC. It codes for CASSPKVQGPYNEQFF. Full variable domain (outside the CDR3, taken from reference TRBV18 and TRBJ2-1): NAGVMQNPRHLVRRRGQEARLRCSPMKGHSHVYWYRQLPEEGLKFMVYLQKENIIDESGMPKERFSAEFPKEGPSILRIQQVVRGDSAAYFCASSPKVQGPYNEQFFGPGTRLTVL.

The chain recombines TRBV9 with TRBJ2-1, with TRBD2 matching over 9 bases. This CDR3 comprises 15 residues. The junction had 2 bases not matched to a gene; V was cut back by 0 bases and J by 4 bases. CDR1 is SGDLS, CDR2 YYNGEE, per germline. The chain's CDR3 is CASSVVAGGYNEQFF. CDR3 DNA sequence: TGTGCCAGCAGCGTAGTTGCGGGAGGGTACAATGAGCAGTTCTTC.

The chain carries TRBV7-9 and TRBJ1-2; 8 positions match TRBD1. The junction had 1 base not matched to a gene; V was cut back by 3 bases and J by 1 base. Looked up from germline, CDR1 is SEHNR and CDR2 is FQNEAQ (reference sequence). There are 14 residues in the CDR3. The CDR3 spells CASSLGQDNYGYTF. The DNA of the CDR3 is TGTGCCAGCAGCTTGGGACAGGATAACTATGGCTACACCTTC.

The chain couples TRBV11-2 to TRBJ1-1, with D perhaps matching TRBD1 (6 bases). This CDR3 has 13 amino acids. Germline V gene lookup returns CDR1 SGHAT and CDR2 FQNNGV. V was trimmed by 0 bases and J by 5 bases, leaving 7 bases between them. CDR3 loop: CASSLDRGTEAFF. As DNA, the CDR3 is TGTGCCAGCAGCTTAGATAGGGGGACTGAAGCTTTCTTT.

This clone was recorded once. The rearrangement joins TRBV27 to TRBJ1-5; the match to TRBD1 covers 11 bases. CDR3 size: 16 residues. V trimming: 6 bases; J trimming: 0 bases; junction bases outside the gene matches: 4. Germline V lookup: CDR1 MNHEY, CDR2 SMNVEV (reference sequence). This CDR3 reads CASRDRGRYSNQPQHF. CDR3 DNA sequence: TGTGCCAGCAGGGACAGGGGGCGTTATAGCAATCAGCCCCAGCATTTT.

The chain carries TRBV18 and TRBJ2-1, with D uncertain. Trimming removed 2 bases at V and 3 bases at J, with 5 bases between. CDR1 is KGHSH, CDR2 LQKENI, per germline. The length of the CDR3 is 13 residues. The CDR3 protein is CASSPSSYNEQFF. The CDR3 DNA follows: TGTGCCAGCTCACCAAGTAGCTACAATGAGCAGTTCTTC.

The V gene is TRBV21-1, the J gene TRBJ1-5. TRBV21-1 has pseudogene status. The CDR3 has 15 residues. DNA of the CDR3: TGTGCCAGCAGCAACCCTGGGGACAGCAATCAGCCCCAGCATTTT. Residues: CASSNPGDSNQPQHF.

This chain joins TRBV6-1 and TRBJ2-4; D unresolved. This CDR3 has 15 residues. The V gene lost 0 bases and the J gene lost 8 bases, with 14 bases spanning the gap. CDR1 is MNHNS, CDR2 SASEGT, per germline. CDR3 amino acids: CASSEAWARSDIQYF. The CDR3 nucleotides are TGTGCCAGCAGTGAAGCTTGGGCCAGGTCTGACATTCAGTACTTC.

This sequence joins TRBV7-9 and TRBJ1-3, with D uncertain. Germline V gives CDR1 SEHNR, CDR2 FQNEAQ (reference sequence). The CDR3 consists of 16 residues. Trimming cost V 2 bases and J 0 bases, with 11 bases left between them. The chain's CDR3 is CASSLQVRSSGNTIYF. The CDR3 nucleotides are TGTGCCAGCAGCTTACAGGTTCGGAGCTCTGGAAACACCATATATTTT.

The rearrangement joins TRBV25-1 to TRBJ2-3; weak D call: TRBD1 (6 bases). Trimming pared 4 bases from V and 1 base from J, leaving 12 bases between. The CDR3 extends over 15 amino acids. Germline CDR1 and CDR2: MGHDK and SYGVNS. CDR3 DNA sequence: TGTGCCAGCAGTGGTGGGACAAAGGGCACAGATACGCAGTATTTT. This codes for CASSGGTKGTDTQYF.

The chain has TRBV5-1 and TRBJ2-7; D gene uncertain. This CDR3 contains 14 residues. Germline V lookup: CDR1 SGHRS, CDR2 YFSETQ. Trimming cost V 4 bases and J 4 bases, with 15 bases left between them. The CDR3 sequence: CASSGYGAPYEQYF. In DNA, the CDR3 is TGCGCCAGCAGCGGGTATGGTGCCCCGTACGAGCAGTACTTC. Variable domain in full (rest from reference TRBV5-1 and TRBJ2-7): KAGVTQTPRYLIKTRGQQVTLSCSPISGHRSVSWYQQTPGQGLQFLFEYFSETQRNKGNFPGRFSGRQFSNSRSEMNVSTLELGDSALYLCASSGYGAPYEQYFGPGTRLTVT.

The chain combines TRBV6-5 with TRBJ2-5; no definite D call. Per germline, CDR1 MNHEY and CDR2 SVGAGI. This CDR3 comprises 13 residues. V lost 6 bases and J 4 bases, leaving 12 bases between the germline ends. The CDR3 DNA reads TGTGCCAGCAGCCCTTTTCTTGGAGAGACCCAGTACTTC. Translation gives CASSPFLGETQYF.

The chain is built from TRBV19 and TRBJ1-6, with 8 bases fitting TRBD1. V was pared by 4 bases and J by 0 bases, with 5 bases of the junction left unmatched. The CDR3 extends over 17 amino acids. Germline V gene lookup returns CDR1 LNHDA and CDR2 SQIVND (reference sequence). In DNA form, the CDR3 reads TGTGCCAGTAGTAAGACAGGGGTGAGCTCCTATAATTCACCCCTCCACTTT. Translation: CASSKTGVSSYNSPLHF.

This chain uses TRBV11-2 with TRBJ1-3; D gene unclear. This CDR3 has 15 amino acids. Looked up from germline, CDR1 is SGHAT and CDR2 is FQNNGV. Between the trimmed V and J ends, which lost 1 base and 0 bases, there was a span of 7 bases. Here the CDR3 reads CASSLAWSSGNTIYF. CDR3 nucleotide sequence: TGTGCCAGCAGCTTAGCATGGTCCTCTGGAAACACCATATATTTT.

The rearrangement joins TRBV2 to TRBJ2-7, with TRBD1 matching over 12 bases. The CDR3 has 16 amino acids. With V trimmed by 6 bases and J by 7 bases, 13 bases remained unmatched. Germline V gives CDR1 SNHLY, CDR2 FYNNEI. CDR3 in amino acids: CASRDRRDRGREEQYF. In DNA, the CDR3 is TGTGCCAGCAGAGACCGGCGGGACAGGGGGCGGGAGGAGCAGTACTTC.

This chain links TRBV7-9 with TRBJ2-1; no clear D. Between the trimmed V and J ends, which lost 1 base and 3 bases, there was a span of 16 bases. CDR3 length: 17 residues. The V gene's germline CDR1 is SEHNR and CDR2 FQNEAQ (reference sequence). The CDR3 loop is CASSLVHPRRLYNEQFF. CDR3 nucleotides: TGTGCCAGCAGCTTAGTCCATCCCAGGCGACTCTACAATGAGCAGTTCTTC.

The rearrangement links TRBV27 to TRBJ2-1, with D tentatively TRBD1 (6 bases). Germline V gene sequence: CDR1 MNHEY, CDR2 SMNVEV (reference sequence). The CDR3 spans 14 residues. Deletions cut 1 base from V and 5 bases from J, with 9 bases between. The CDR3 region is CASSLYNRDNEQFF. The CDR3 DNA reads as TGTGCCAGCAGTTTATATAACAGGGACAATGAGCAGTTCTTC.

V and J are TRBV7-3 and TRBJ2-7; 8 bases agree with TRBD2. This CDR3 is built from 16 residues. V shed 6 bases, J shed 7 bases, and the junction held 17 bases outside the gene matches. Germline-derived CDR1 and CDR2 are SGHTA and FQGTGA. CDR3 sequence (DNA): TGTGCCAGCAGTTCGGGGGGTACTAGCGGCCCCAAGGAGCAGTACTTC. Translating gives CASSSGGTSGPKEQYF.

The chain employs TRBV6-6 and TRBJ1-5; weak D call: TRBD1 (5 bases). Germline loops: CDR1 MNHNY, CDR2 SVGAGI (reference sequence). The CDR3 is 15 amino acids. V lost 7 bases and J 0 bases, leaving 13 bases between the germline ends. CDR3 amino acids: CASTRRGDSNQPQHF. Here the CDR3 DNA reads TGTGCCAGCACCCGACGGGGGGATAGCAATCAGCCCCAGCATTTT.

The chain recombines TRBV21-1 with TRBJ1-1; TRBD1 was called by the table and not checked on the DNA. TRBV21-1 is designated a pseudogene. The CDR3 consists of 16 residues. The CDR3 here is CASSKKDAGLNTEAFF. The CDR3 DNA reads as TGTGCCAGCAGCAAAAAAGACGCAGGGTTGAACACTGAAGCTTTCTTT.

The rearrangement joins TRBV28 to TRBJ2-6; no reliable D call. V was shortened by 4 bases and J by 0 bases, with 13 bases between the two germline ends. The CDR3 length is 17 residues. CDR1 is MDHEN and CDR2 is SYDVKM in the germline V gene. CDR3: CASSYELWLSGANVLTF. CDR3 sequence (DNA): TGTGCCAGCAGTTACGAGCTATGGCTCTCTGGGGCCAACGTCCTGACTTTC.

This clone was found a few times. Distinct nucleotide sequences in the sample also encode this CDR3. The CDR3 nucleotides are TGTGCCAGCAGCTGGACTGAAGAGACCCAGTACTTC. Encoded protein: CASSWTEETQYF. V is TRBV2 and J is TRBJ2-5, with D perhaps matching TRBD2 (5 bases). CDR3 length: 12 amino acids. CDR1 and CDR2 from the germline V gene are SNHLY and FYNNEI. The V gene lost 6 bases and the J gene lost 3 bases, with 8 bases spanning the gap.

This sequence joins TRBV28 and TRBJ2-7, with 8 bases that match TRBD2. V gave up 6 bases and J gave up 1 base; unmatched junction bases: 8. CDR1 and CDR2 (germline): MDHEN, SYDVKM. The CDR3 extends over 15 amino acids. The CDR3 loop is CASRGGAGGSYEQYF. CDR3 sequence (DNA): TGTGCCAGCAGGGGGGGTGCGGGAGGTTCCTACGAGCAGTACTTC.

The chain is built from TRBV28 and TRBJ1-2; no clear D. Germline V lookup: CDR1 MDHEN, CDR2 SYDVKM. The CDR3 sequence is 11 residues long. Trimming removed 3 bases from V and 7 bases from J, with 6 bases in between. CDR3 sequence (DNA): TGTGCCAGCAGTTTTCATCGTGGCTACACCTTC. Translating it yields CASSFHRGYTF.